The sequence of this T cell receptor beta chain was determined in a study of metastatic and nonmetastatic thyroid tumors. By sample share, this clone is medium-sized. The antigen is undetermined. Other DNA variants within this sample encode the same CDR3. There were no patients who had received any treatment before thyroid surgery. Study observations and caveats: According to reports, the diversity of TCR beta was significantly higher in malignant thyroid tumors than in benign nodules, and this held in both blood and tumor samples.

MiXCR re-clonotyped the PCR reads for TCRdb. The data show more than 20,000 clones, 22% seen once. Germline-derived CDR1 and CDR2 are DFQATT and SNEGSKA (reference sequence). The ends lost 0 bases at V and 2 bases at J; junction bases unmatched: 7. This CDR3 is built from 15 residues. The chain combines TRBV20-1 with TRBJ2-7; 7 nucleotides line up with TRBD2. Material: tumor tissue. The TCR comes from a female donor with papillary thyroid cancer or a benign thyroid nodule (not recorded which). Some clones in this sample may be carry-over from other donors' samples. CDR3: CSARDSKAGPYEQYF. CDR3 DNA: TGCAGTGCTAGAGATAGCAAAGCGGGGCCCTACGAGCAGTACTTC.